The 21 T cell receptor beta chains below come from one sample, sequenced in a study of blood T cell repertoires in COVID-19 (dated by TCRdb to about 2020). Libraries were made using the immunoSEQ multiplex PCR assay. Drawn from immuneACCESS, this table holds only the in-frame rearrangements with V and J called that TCRdb kept. Clones are partly lost; checked studies trace under half to an unresolved V gene and leave the rest unexplained. The sample data list a few hundred thousand clones, and roughly 90% of these were observed just once. Roughly 2.9% of the sample belongs to the ten largest clones. The sample comprised peripheral blood. The receptors derive from a young woman with COVID-19, enrolled during active disease.

The chain uses TRBV27 and TRBJ2-3, with TRBD2 matching over 11 bases. With 4 bases clipped from V and 4 bases from J, the junction kept 7 bases outside the gene matches. CDR3 length: 16 residues. Germline values: CDR1 MNHEY, CDR2 SMNVEV (reference sequence). The chain's CDR3 is CASSSYSGRVADTQYF. CDR3 DNA sequence: TGTGCCAGCAGTTCCTATAGCGGGAGGGTGGCAGATACGCAGTATTTT.

V usage is TRBV5-1 and J usage is TRBJ2-7; 10 bases agree with TRBD1. V trimming: 4 bases; J trimming: 1 base; junction bases outside the gene matches: 5. This CDR3 is 15 amino acids long. CDR1 and CDR2 (germline): SGHRS, YFSETQ. The CDR3 DNA reads TGCGCCAGCAGCACCCGACAGGGGGCATCCTACGAGCAGTACTTC. This translates into CASSTRQGASYEQYF.

The chain links TRBV18 to TRBJ2-2, with D maybe TRBD2 (5 bases). The germline V and J ends were trimmed by 1 base and 5 bases, with 14 bases remaining between them. This CDR3 is 16 amino acids long. The germline V gene has CDR1 KGHSH and CDR2 LQKENI. The CDR3, as DNA: TGTGCCAGCTCACCACGAGGAGGAGAATTAACCGGGGAGCTGTTTTTT. Residues: CASSPRGGELTGELFF.

Note on this clone: This CDR3 is also generated by other DNA sequences in the sample. The chain links TRBV11-2 to TRBJ2-1, with D possibly TRBD2 on 6 matching bases. The germline gives CDR1 SGHAT, CDR2 FQNNGV. Trimming cost V 3 bases and J 3 bases, with 12 bases left between them. The CDR3 has 15 residues. The CDR3 coding sequence is TGTGCCAGCAGCTTGGCCGGGGGTAGCTACAATGAGCAGTTCTTC. Translated: CASSLAGGSYNEQFF.

This clone was found a few times. The J gene is TRBJ2-1, the V gene TRBV3-1 (or the pseudogene TRBV3-2); possible D gene TRBD2, 5 bases. Germline values: CDR1 LGHDT, CDR2 YNNKEL (reference sequence). The CDR3 spans 15 residues. Trimming removed 0 bases from V and 9 bases from J, with 15 bases in between. CDR3 sequence reads: CASSQDRGRRGEQFF. The CDR3 DNA reads as TGTGCCAGCAGCCAAGATCGGGGTCGTCGCGGTGAGCAGTTCTTC.

V and J are TRBV28 and TRBJ1-2; 10 bases agree with TRBD1. Germline loops: CDR1 MDHEN, CDR2 SYDVKM. The CDR3 is 16 amino acids. Trimming took 2 bases from V and 4 from J; bases not matched to a gene: 7. Here the CDR3 DNA reads TGTGCCAGCAGTTTACTCGGGACAGGGGAAATCTATGGCTACACCTTC. It specifies CASSLLGTGEIYGYTF.

The chain couples TRBV14 to TRBJ2-1; TRBD1 matches at 11 bases. V lost 0 bases, J lost 2 bases, and 15 bases stayed unmatched. Germline CDR1 and CDR2: SGHDN and FVKESK. The CDR3 contains 21 residues. The CDR3 sequence is CASSQEVSGQGVLETYNEQFF. The DNA for the CDR3 is TGTGCCAGCAGCCAAGAAGTTTCGGGACAGGGGGTACTGGAGACCTACAATGAGCAGTTCTTC.

This chain joins TRBV27 and TRBJ2-5; D unclear. The CDR3 runs to 16 residues. CDR1 MNHEY and CDR2 SMNVEV come from the germline V gene (reference sequence). The V end was cut by 5 bases, the J end by 0 bases, with 16 bases between. DNA of the CDR3: TGTGCCAGCAGTCCACGGGTTTCTGACTACCAAGAGACCCAGTACTTC. Its translation: CASSPRVSDYQETQYF.

The CDR3 loop is CASSSPNSGRKSSYNEQFF. In nucleotides, the CDR3 is TGTGCCAGCAGCTCCCCCAATAGCGGGAGGAAGAGCTCCTACAATGAGCAGTTCTTC. This chain joins TRBV5-4 and TRBJ2-1; 10 nucleotides match TRBD2. CDR1 is SGHNT, CDR2 YYREEE, per germline (reference sequence). The CDR3 runs to 19 residues. Trimming cost V 3 bases and J 0 bases; bases outside gene matches: 12.

The chain recombines TRBV6-1 with TRBJ2-7; TRBD2 matches at 9 bases. With 1 base clipped from V and 4 bases from J, the junction kept 2 bases outside the gene matches. The CDR3 length is 14 residues. Germline V CDR1 and CDR2: MNHNS, SASEGT. CDR3 DNA: TGTGCCAGCAGTGAAGGACTAGCGGATTACGAGCAGTACTTC. It codes for CASSEGLADYEQYF.

The chain employs TRBV5-1 and TRBJ2-1; 11 nucleotides agree with TRBD2. The CDR3 is made up of 16 amino acids. The junction had 3 bases not matched to a gene; V was cut back by 0 bases and J by 4 bases. The V gene's germline CDR1 is SGHRS and CDR2 YFSETQ. The CDR3 sequence is CASSLAVAGGYNEQFF. The CDR3 coding sequence is TGCGCCAGCAGCTTGGCTGTAGCGGGAGGGTACAATGAGCAGTTCTTC.

V gene TRBV27 combines with J gene TRBJ1-2; no firm D call. This CDR3 comprises 16 residues. CDR1 MNHEY and CDR2 SMNVEV come from the germline V gene (reference sequence). The V and J ends lost 5 bases and 4 bases respectively, with 20 bases between them. CDR3 protein: CASSPIPLNGGYGYTF. The CDR3 DNA is TGTGCCAGCAGTCCCATACCTCTCAACGGCGGCTATGGCTACACCTTC.

This chain uses TRBV30 with TRBJ2-3, with 10 positions matching TRBD1. With 3 bases clipped from V and 6 bases from J, the junction kept 9 bases outside the gene matches. CDR3 length: 15 amino acids. In germline, CDR1 is GTSNPN, CDR2 SVGIG (reference sequence). The CDR3 is CAWSTGTGATDTQYF. The CDR3 nucleotides are TGTGCCTGGAGCACCGGGACAGGGGCCACGGATACGCAGTATTTT.

This chain uses TRBV10-3 with TRBJ1-4; D is unclear. Trimming shortened V by 0 bases and J by 4 bases, and 6 bases separated the two germline ends. CDR3 length equals 14 residues. Germline CDR1 ENHRY, CDR2 SYGVKD. The CDR3: CAISESRFNEKLFF. The CDR3 DNA reads TGTGCCATCAGTGAGTCGCGGTTTAATGAAAAACTGTTTTTT.

The chain employs TRBV30 and TRBJ2-7, with 9 bases matching TRBD1. In germline, CDR1 is GTSNPN, CDR2 SVGIG (reference sequence). V shed 3 bases and J 2 bases; nucleotides not matched to a gene: 5. This CDR3 is 14 amino acids long. CDR3 DNA sequence: TGTGCCTGGAGCGGGACAGGGACAGCCTACGAGCAGTACTTC. This sequence encodes CAWSGTGTAYEQYF.

The rearrangement joins TRBV19 to TRBJ1-5, with D hard to call. The CDR3 has 15 amino acids. Trimming took 3 bases from V and 0 from J, leaving 9 bases between them. Germline lookup yields CDR1 LNHDA and CDR2 SQIVND (reference sequence). CDR3 DNA: TGTGCCAGTAGTATGACATCGTATAGCAATCAGCCCCAGCATTTT. Its protein product is CASSMTSYSNQPQHF.

The chain recombines TRBV5-1 with TRBJ2-3; D is perhaps TRBD2 (5 bases). CDR1 is SGHRS and CDR2 is YFSETQ in the germline V gene. Trimming left V 0 bases short and J 8 bases short, with 13 bases between. The CDR3 is 14 residues long. The CDR3 DNA sequence: TGCGCCAGCAGCTTGGAGGCGGGTAAGGGTACGCAGTATTTT. Translated, it gives CASSLEAGKGTQYF.

The genes are TRBV20-1 and TRBJ1-5; TRBD1 matches 7 bases. V was clipped by 3 bases and J by 0 bases; unmatched bases: 8. This CDR3 is built from 16 residues. Per germline, CDR1 DFQATT and CDR2 SNEGSKA (reference sequence). CDR3 amino acids: CSASTQGGYSNQPQHF. The CDR3 DNA follows: TGCAGTGCTAGTACCCAGGGGGGATATAGCAATCAGCCCCAGCATTTT.

The chain is built from TRBV30 and TRBJ1-3; 9 bases are shared with TRBD1. With 0 bases clipped from V and 4 bases from J, the junction kept 4 bases outside the gene matches. The CDR3 contains 15 residues. CDR1 is GTSNPN, CDR2 SVGIG, per germline (reference sequence). CDR3 residues: CAWSVTGGAGNTIYF. CDR3 coding DNA: TGTGCCTGGAGTGTTACAGGGGGCGCGGGAAACACCATATATTTT. The full variable domain, completed using reference TRBV30 and TRBJ1-3, is SQTIHQWPATLVQPVGSPLSLECTVEGTSNPNLYWYRQAAGRGLQLLFYSVGIGQISSEVPQNLSASRPQDRQFILSSKKLLLSDSGFYLCAWSVTGGAGNTIYFGEGSWLTVV.

The chain carries TRBV27 and TRBJ2-3, with 9 bases fitting TRBD1. The CDR3 length is 16 residues. Germline CDR1 MNHEY, CDR2 SMNVEV (reference sequence). Germline trimming cut 7 bases from V and 0 bases from J; bases unmatched to any gene: 8. The CDR3 DNA follows: TGTGCCAGCAATAAACGGGACAGGGTGAGCACAGATACGCAGTATTTT. Protein product: CASNKRDRVSTDTQYF.

The genes are TRBV27 and TRBJ2-7; TRBD1 aligns across 8 bases. After removal of 6 bases from V and 3 bases from J, the junction contained 4 bases not matched to a gene. The CDR3 consists of 13 residues. Germline assignment: CDR1 MNHEY and CDR2 SMNVEV (reference sequence). CDR3: CASSSGQDYEQYF. The CDR3 nucleotides are TGTGCCAGCAGCTCGGGACAGGACTACGAGCAGTACTTC.